A selection of T cell receptor beta chains follows, all from one sample in a study of shared clonotypes between healthy human individuals. Profiled with immunoSEQ multiplex PCR; TCRdb holds only in-frame clones, not every one. Seen here are around 1,900,000 clones, roughly 93% observed once, and the top ten hold roughly 1.7%. Specimen: naive CD8+ T cells from PBMCs. These receptors were obtained from a man between 18 and 35 years old in good health. Some clones in this sample may be carry-over from other donors' samples. CDR3s include the opening cysteine and the closing phenylalanine or tryptophan. The D gene is left open where the match is weak. Clone size is not always given. Where it is, it says once, few, many or a class for expanded clones.

V	D	size	J	DNA	CDR3
TRBV28	TRBD1	.	TRBJ1-5	TGTGCCGGCAGTTGGACAGGGGCAACAAATCAGCCCCAGCATTTT	CAGSWTGATNQPQHF
TRBV29-1	TRBD2	.	TRBJ2-3	TGCAGCGTACGACTAGCGAACACAGATACGCAGTATTTT	CSVRLANTDTQYF
TRBV9	.	.	TRBJ1-1	TGTGCCAGCAGCGATGGGGGGGAAGCTTTCTTT	CASSDGGEAFF
TRBV19	TRBD2	.	TRBJ2-1	TGTGCCAGTAGTATAGTTGGCGGGAGGGCCTCCAATGAGCAGTTCTTC	CASSIVGGRASNEQFF
TRBV5-1	.	once	TRBJ1-2	TGCGCCAGCAGCGGAACGACAGGAGTTGACTATGGCTACACCTTC	CASSGTTGVDYGYTF
TRBV27	TRBD2	.	TRBJ2-7	TGTGCCAGCAGTTTAAGCGGGAGGTACTACGAGCAGTACTTC	CASSLSGRYYEQYF
TRBV29-1	TRBD1	.	TRBJ1-2	TGCAGCGTTGGGGGGACAGGGGCAGGCTACACCTTC	CSVGGTGAGYTF
TRBV18	.	.	TRBJ2-7	TGTGCCAGCTCACCTTCTAGCGTTCCCTACGAGCAGTACTTC	CASSPSSVPYEQYF
TRBV19	.	.	TRBJ1-1	TGTGCCAGTAGTCGCGGGGTCCCCCTACGGAACACTGAAGCTTTCTTT	CASSRGVPLRNTEAFF
TRBV11-2	.	.	TRBJ2-1	TGTGCCAGCAGCTCATTTCCGGGACTGAAAAACAATGAGCAGTTCTTC	CASSSFPGLKNNEQFF
TRBV7-9	.	.	TRBJ2-7	TGTGCCAGCAGCCCTATACCAACAGGAAGCACTTGGTACGAGCAGTACTTC	CASSPIPTGSTWYEQYF
TRBV6-5	.	.	TRBJ1-2	TGTGCCAGCAGGAGCAGGGAGGACTATGGCTACACCTTC	CASRSREDYGYTF
TRBV27	.	.	TRBJ1-2	TGTGCCAGCAGACCCACAGGGAGCCTACTTGGTTACACCTTC	CASRPTGSLLGYTF
TRBV5-6	.	.	TRBJ2-1	TGTGCCAGCAGCGCTGTTCAAGAGCAGTTCTTC	CASSAVQEQFF
TRBV19	.	.	TRBJ1-1	TGTGCCAGTATGGATGGGACACACATGAACACTGAAGCTTTCTTT	CASMDGTHMNTEAFF
TRBV28	.	few	TRBJ1-5	TGTGCCAGCAGTCTTTCGGGTCCCGGGCGGCCCCAGCATTTT	CASSLSGPGRPQHF
TRBV19	.	.	TRBJ2-7	TGTGCCAGTGAGTGGGCGGGCACCTACGAGCAGTACTTC	CASEWAGTYEQYF
TRBV29-1	.	.	TRBJ2-7	TGCAGCGTTTTAGGAGGGCCTTGGAACGAGCAGTACTTC	CSVLGGPWNEQYF
TRBV5-4	.	.	TRBJ1-1	TGTGCCAGCAGCCCATCCCCCGGGGCTGAAGCTTTCTTT	CASSPSPGAEAFF
TRBV11-3	TRBD1	.	TRBJ1-2	TGTGCCAGCAGCCCAGCGGGCAGGGGGCGGGTGGACTATGGCTACACCTTC	CASSPAGRGRVDYGYTF
TRBV6-1	TRBD2	.	TRBJ2-7	TGTGCCAGCAGTGACGGACTAGCGGGATCCGTCTACGAGCAGTACTTC	CASSDGLAGSVYEQYF
TRBV4-1	.	.	TRBJ2-4	TGCGCCAGCAGCCAAGGAGTAGCCAAAAACATTCAGTACTTC	CASSQGVAKNIQYF
TRBV27	.	.	TRBJ2-7	TGTGCCAGCAGTTTAATGAGCAGCTACGAGCAGTACTTC	CASSLMSSYEQYF
TRBV30	.	.	TRBJ2-7	TGTGCCTGGAGTGTTTTAATCGGCGAGCAGTACTTC	CAWSVLIGEQYF
TRBV19	.	.	TRBJ1-2	TGTGCCAGTACCGGGACCGTCTATGGCTACACCTTC	CASTGTVYGYTF
TRBV5-1	.	.	TRBJ1-2	TGCGCCAGCAGCTATTACAGGGAATCTAACTATGGCTACACCTTC	CASSYYRESNYGYTF
TRBV7-9	.	.	TRBJ1-4	TGTGCCAGCAGCTTGCCCCTCCGGGACCGGAATGAAAAACTGTTTTTT	CASSLPLRDRNEKLFF
TRBV2	.	.	TRBJ2-7	TGTGCCAGCAGTGAATTCGCGGAGGGATCCTACGAGCAGTACTTC	CASSEFAEGSYEQYF
TRBV7-9	TRBD1	.	TRBJ1-1	TGTGCCAGCAGGCCCGGGACAGCGAACACTGAAGCTTTCTTT	CASRPGTANTEAFF
TRBV27	.	.	TRBJ2-1	TGTGCCAGCAGTTTATTTGCCTACAATGAGCAGTTCTTC	CASSLFAYNEQFF
TRBV4-3	.	.	TRBJ2-1	TGCGCCAGCAGCCAAGAAGGGGTACTAGCTCGTTCCTACAATGAGCAGTTCTTC	CASSQEGVLARSYNEQFF
TRBV7-2	TRBD2	.	TRBJ2-1	TGTGCCAGCAGCTTCGGACTAGCGAGCGGGGATGAGCAGTTCTTC	CASSFGLASGDEQFF
TRBV9	.	.	TRBJ2-7	TGTGCCAGCAGCGTAGGTACCCTAGGCGAGCAGTACTTC	CASSVGTLGEQYF
TRBV27	.	.	TRBJ1-5	TGTGCCAGCAGTTTAGGGGGGACCACGCCCCAGCATTTT	CASSLGGTTPQHF
TRBV28	.	.	TRBJ1-3	TGTGCCAGCAGTGCCCTGTACGGCTCTGGAAACACCATATATTTT	CASSALYGSGNTIYF
TRBV5-6	.	.	TRBJ1-6	TGTGCCAGCAGTCCGGACAGAAATTCACCCCTCCACTTT	CASSPDRNSPLHF
TRBV7-8	TRBD2	.	TRBJ2-1	TGTGCCAGCAGCTTATTCCTAGCGGTGAGCTCCTACAATGAGCAGTTCTTC	CASSLFLAVSSYNEQFF
TRBV10-1	.	.	TRBJ2-1	TGCGCCAGCAGTGCTGGCGGGATTGCTGAGCAGTTCTTC	CASSAGGIAEQFF
TRBV7-3	TRBD2	.	TRBJ2-1	TGTGCCAGCAGCTTAGGGCCGCTAGCGGGGGACAATGAGCAGTTCTTC	CASSLGPLAGDNEQFF
TRBV6-4	TRBD1	once	TRBJ2-1	TGTGCCAGCAGTGACGGGACAGGATCTAATGAGCAGTTCTTC	CASSDGTGSNEQFF
TRBV27	TRBD1	.	TRBJ2-7	TGTGCCAGCAGTTTATCGGGCAGGGGGCCCGAGCAGTACTTC	CASSLSGRGPEQYF
TRBV10-3	TRBD2	.	TRBJ2-1	TGTGCCATCAATCGGGGACGGGAGGGCCACAATGAGCAGTTCTTC	CAINRGREGHNEQFF
TRBV19	.	.	TRBJ2-4	TGTGCCAGTGAGGGCCGTGGCATAGCCAAAAACATTCAGTACTTC	CASEGRGIAKNIQYF
TRBV4-3	TRBD2	once	TRBJ2-3	TGCGCCAGCAGCCTAAGGACTAGCGGGTCCGATACGCAGTATTTT	CASSLRTSGSDTQYF
TRBV27	.	.	TRBJ2-7	TGTGCCAGCAGCCTCGATCGAGGTCTCGAGCAGTACTTC	CASSLDRGLEQYF
TRBV27	.	.	TRBJ1-2	TGTGCCAGCAGGGAGGCGGGGGAGGTGGACTATGGCTACACCTTC	CASREAGEVDYGYTF
TRBV7-9	.	once	TRBJ2-7	TGTGCCAGCAGCCTGGGCCCCGAGCAGTACTTC	CASSLGPEQYF
TRBV27	.	.	TRBJ2-2	TGTGCCAGCAGGGTAGGAACTAACACCGGGGAGCTGTTTTTT	CASRVGTNTGELFF
TRBV19	.	.	TRBJ2-1	TGTGCCAGTAGTAGCCTCCGGGGTCAGGCAAGGGATGAGCAGTTCTTC	CASSSLRGQARDEQFF
TRBV7-9	.	.	TRBJ1-1	TGTGCCAGCAGCTTAGGGGGAAGACAAGAAGCTTTCTTT	CASSLGGRQEAFF
TRBV27	TRBD1	once	TRBJ1-6	TGTGCCAGCAGTTTATCAGTAACAGGGGACGGGTCACCCCTCCACTTT	CASSLSVTGDGSPLHF
TRBV7-3	.	.	TRBJ2-5	TGTGCCAGCAGCTTAACGGGAGGAACAGAGACCCAGTACTTC	CASSLTGGTETQYF
TRBV7-9	TRBD2	.	TRBJ2-5	TGTGCCAGCAGCCAACTACCGGGACTAGCGGGAGGCCTGTCGGAGACCCAGTACTTC	CASSQLPGLAGGLSETQYF
TRBV25-1	TRBD1	.	TRBJ2-1	TGTGCCAGCAACATCGACCGGGACAGGGGATCTGAGCAGTTCTTC	CASNIDRDRGSEQFF
TRBV19	.	.	TRBJ2-7	TGTGCCAGTAGCACCAGCTCCCGGGGATACGAGCAGTACTTC	CASSTSSRGYEQYF
TRBV5-1	TRBD2	.	TRBJ2-1	TGCGCCAGCAGCTGGACTAGCGGGGACTATGAGCAGTTCTTC	CASSWTSGDYEQFF